Below are 7 T cell receptor beta chains sequenced from a single sample in a study of blood T cells in healthy people across ages. Together with a sample-barcoded 5' primer, a J-beta primer mix was included in a second PCR lasting about 7 to 11 cycles. Each CDR3 protein gets one entry after TCRdb re-called the 5' RACE reads with MiXCR. The table records 850,000 to 1,000,000 distinct CDR3 sequences, around 49% of them present only once. Sequencing was carried out using blood. The receptors were gathered from a man aged 25 to 45 in good health.

This sequence joins TRBV20-1 and TRBJ2-5; D may be TRBD1 or TRBD2 (5 bases each). V gave up 5 bases and J gave up 11 bases, with 24 bases separating them. This CDR3 has 14 amino acids. The V gene's germline CDR1 is DFQATT and CDR2 SNEGSKA (reference sequence). CDR3 protein: CSAQADKVLRGQYF. The CDR3 bases are TGCAGTGCTCAGGCGGACAAGGTCCTCAGAGGGCAGTACTTC.

The chain has TRBV20-1 and TRBJ1-1; 7 nucleotides match TRBD1. V was clipped by 6 bases and J by 2 bases; unmatched bases: 9. CDR3 length: 14 amino acids. CDR1 is DFQATT and CDR2 is SNEGSKA in the germline V gene (reference sequence). The DNA of the CDR3 is TGCAGTGCCCCCGGGACAGCGACAAACACTGAAGCTTTCTTT. As protein: CSAPGTATNTEAFF.

V usage is TRBV27 and J usage is TRBJ1-1; D ambiguous. Germline V gene sequence: CDR1 MNHEY, CDR2 SMNVEV (reference sequence). The CDR3 has 13 residues. V was trimmed by 8 bases and J by 1 base, leaving 11 bases between them. DNA of the CDR3: TGTGCCAGCGGTGGACGGACGAACACTGAAGCTTTCTTT. Its protein is CASGGRTNTEAFF.

The rearrangement links TRBV6-5 to TRBJ2-2; TRBD2 matches at 8 bases. Looked up from germline, CDR1 is MNHEY and CDR2 is SVGAGI. V lost 5 bases, J lost 6 bases, and 8 bases stayed unmatched. The CDR3 sequence is 15 residues long. The CDR3 bases are TGTGCCAGCAGTGATCCGGGACTAGGACCCGGGGAGCTGTTTTTT. Translating gives CASSDPGLGPGELFF.

This clonotype was detected a few times. The chain joins TRBV6-1 to TRBJ2-1; 9 bases agree with TRBD2. Losses at the gene ends were 7 bases for V and 2 bases for J; bases not matched to a gene: 6. The CDR3 consists of 15 residues. The germline CDR1 and CDR2 sequences are MNHNS and SASEGT. The CDR3 DNA sequence: TGTGCCAGCATTGGCCTAGCGGGGCCCTACAATGAGCAGTTCTTC. It encodes CASIGLAGPYNEQFF.

The rearrangement uses TRBV6-1 and TRBJ1-4; D is undetermined. V lost 6 bases and J 13 bases, leaving 21 bases between the germline ends. Germline V lookup: CDR1 MNHNS, CDR2 SASEGT. CDR3 length equals 14 residues. For the CDR3, the DNA is TGTGCCAGCAGCTACGAGCGGACGGCCTCCCGACTGTTTTTT. Its translation: CASSYERTASRLFF.

This chain links TRBV27 with TRBJ1-4; the match to TRBD1 covers 10 bases. Per germline, CDR1 MNHEY and CDR2 SMNVEV (reference sequence). Trimming cost V 0 bases and J 4 bases; bases outside gene matches: 8. The CDR3 loop spans 18 amino acids. CDR3 sequence reads: CASSLSGQGPRFNEKLFF. The CDR3 bases are TGTGCCAGCAGTTTATCGGGACAGGGGCCCCGGTTTAATGAAAAACTGTTTTTT. Filled out from reference TRBV27 and TRBJ1-4, the complete variable domain reads EAQVTQNPRYLITVTGKKLTVTCSQNMNHEYMSWYRQDPGLGLRQIYYSMNVEVTDKGDVPEGYKVSRKEKRNFPLILESPSPNQTSLYFCASSLSGQGPRFNEKLFFGSGTQLSVL.